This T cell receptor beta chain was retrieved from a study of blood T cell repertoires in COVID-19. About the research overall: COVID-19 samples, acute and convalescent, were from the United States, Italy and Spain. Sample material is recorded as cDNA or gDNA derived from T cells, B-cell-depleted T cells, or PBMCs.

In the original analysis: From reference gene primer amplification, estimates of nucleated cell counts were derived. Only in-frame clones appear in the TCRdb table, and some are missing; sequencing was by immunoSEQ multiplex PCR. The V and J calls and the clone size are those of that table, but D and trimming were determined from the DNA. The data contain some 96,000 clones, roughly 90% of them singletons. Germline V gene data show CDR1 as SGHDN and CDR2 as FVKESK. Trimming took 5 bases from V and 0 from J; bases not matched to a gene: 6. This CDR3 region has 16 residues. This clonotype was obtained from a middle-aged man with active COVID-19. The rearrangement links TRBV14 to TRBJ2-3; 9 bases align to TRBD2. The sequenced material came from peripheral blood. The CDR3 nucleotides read TGTGCCAGCAGCTTTTTTAGCGGGGGAAGCACAGATACGCAGTATTTT. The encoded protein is CASSFFSGGSTDTQYF. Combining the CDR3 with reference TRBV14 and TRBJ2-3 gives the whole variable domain EAGVTQFPSHSVIEKGQTVTLRCDPISGHDNLYWYRRVMGKEIKFLLHFVKESKQDESGMPNNRFLAERTGGTYSTLKVQPAELEDSGVYFCASSFFSGGSTDTQYFGPGTRLTVL.